This TCR beta chain was found in a study of cytomegalovirus exposure and HLA in healthy donors. Whole-study results and caveats: One cluster of highly shared sequence variants probably arose as a sequencing artifact. Later work found that TCR association rates differed between HLA loci; DRB1 had the most and HLA-C the fewest. An analysis done earlier found most TCR beta V segments productive about 87% or about 30% of the time.

For this clone: The antigen is not known.

Amplification used 60 Vbeta primers and 13 Jbeta primers. Produced via immunoSEQ multiplex PCR; TCRdb's table is partial and in-frame only. The table has roughly 100,000 clones, 76% seen once; the top ten hold over 8%. The CDR3 length is 18 residues. V trimming: 3 bases; J trimming: 3 bases; junction bases outside the gene matches: 13. Germline CDR1 reads MNHEY; CDR2 reads SMNVEV (reference sequence). Sequencing input: PBMCs. This sequence originates from a man aged 35 to 55 in good health and CMV-seropositive. V is TRBV27 and J is TRBJ2-7, with TRBD2 matching over 11 bases. The CDR3 sequence: CASSFSGRARFVGYEQYF. The CDR3 bases are TGTGCCAGCAGTTTTAGCGGGAGGGCCAGATTTGTCGGCTACGAGCAGTACTTC.